Below, 3 T cell receptor beta chains from the same sample are listed, as sequenced in a study of blood T cells in healthy people across ages. Through a sample-barcoded 5' primer and a J-beta primer mix, a second PCR was run for roughly 6 to 12 cycles. In TCRdb, the 5' RACE reads were re-called with MiXCR into one record per CDR3 protein. This sample carries approximately 580,000 distinct CDR3 sequences, approximately 25% of them seen once, and the ten largest clones take around 10%. A further study also used this sample, focusing on T cells of mothers and their children.

Sequencing input: blood. These receptors came from a boy younger than 18 in good health.

The CDR3 is CASTEGIHEQYF. CDR3 coding DNA: TGTGCCAGCACAGAGGGGATCCACGAGCAGTACTTC. The chain links TRBV6-1 to TRBJ2-7, with D perhaps given as TRBD1 or TRBD2 (5 bases each). Trimming took off 7 bases at V and 5 bases at J, with 12 bases between the two ends. The germline V gene encodes CDR1 MNHNS and CDR2 SASEGT. CDR3 length: 12 residues.

CDR3: CSADPGLGNEQFF. The CDR3 DNA reads as TGCAGTGCCGATCCGGGACTCGGCAATGAGCAGTTCTTC. V and J are TRBV20-1 and TRBJ2-1; D may be TRBD2 (6 bases). The CDR3 is 13 amino acids. CDR1 and CDR2 from the germline V gene are DFQATT and SNEGSKA (reference sequence). V lost 6 bases and J lost 6, with 15 bases in between.

This clonotype was observed a handful of times. The chain links TRBV29-1 to TRBJ2-2; D remains ambiguous. Trimming removed 5 bases from V and 4 bases from J, with 8 bases in between. The CDR3 covers 12 residues. The germline CDR1 and CDR2 sequences are SQVTM and ANQGSEA. The CDR3 DNA reads as TGCAGCGTTTACGACCCCACCGGGGAGCTGTTTTTT. Amino acids: CSVYDPTGELFF.